This TCR beta chain was recovered during a study of technical replicates of blood from several donors. J was trimmed by 6 bases and V by 5 bases; bases with no gene match: 8. The germline CDR1 and CDR2 sequences are GTSNPN and SVGIG (reference sequence). The CDR3 consists of 14 residues. TCRdb's table, derived via immunoSEQ multiplex PCR, lists solely in-frame clones and lacks some. The repertoire holds about 74,000 clones, with more than 90% as singletons. The sequence was obtained from a human donor in good health. Source material: T cells isolated from PBMCs. This chain links TRBV30 with TRBJ1-5; TRBD1 agrees at 9 bases. DNA for the CDR3: TGTGCCTGGGGACTGGGACAGGGTCTTCAGCCCCAGCATTTT. Translating it yields CAWGLGQGLQPQHF.